This paragraph covers one T cell receptor (beta chain) sequence. Its antigen is undetermined. Relative to the germline gene, one junction end is altered; a read error may explain this. This specimen belongs to a study of tumor-infiltrating lymphocytes in primary liver carcinoma. Across the study: The patients, men and women alike, were aged 30 to 69 years.

The V gene's germline CDR1 is MNHEY and CDR2 SVGAGI. CDR3 length: 17 residues. Study-wide results and limits: Whereas tumor region pairs overlapped more, tumor-adjacent and tumor-blood pairs overlapped less. Tumors had a top-250-clone fraction that was significantly higher than blood (p = 0.039). Just around 8-25% of top clones spanned all five tumor regions.

Constant-region priming of 500 ng total RNA yielded TCR beta cDNA. Library construction for TCR beta comprised three nested multiplex PCR rounds performed with slightly modified ARM-PCR. A C-beta reverse primer was combined with TRBV1-TRBV30 forward primers in the first two PCR rounds, and each round had around 11 cycles. TCRdb passed the multiplex PCR reads through MiXCR, listing each CDR3 protein once. There are 40,000 to 60,000 distinct CDR3 sequences in the sample; 70% to 85% occur only once, and roughly 29% lies in the top ten. Unsorted bulk tissue, about 19-32 mg of it, served as the source for co-extraction of RNA and DNA.

The rearrangement links TRBV6-5 to TRBJ2-2; D perhaps matches TRBD1 (5 bases). The specimen was liver tumor tissue from sampling region 5. Subset specified: tumor region T5, tumor centre. The receptor's source is a man aged 35 to 55 with primary liver carcinoma and hepatitis B virus infection. CDR3 sequence: CASSSRPSGLNTGELFF. In DNA, the CDR3 is TGTGCTAGCAGTTCCCGTCCCTCAGGGTTAAACACCGGGGAGCTGTTTTTT.